This T cell receptor beta chain emerged from a study of blood T cell repertoires in COVID-19. Profiled with immunoSEQ multiplex PCR; TCRdb holds only in-frame clones, not every one. The sample lists some 200,000 clones, about 76% occurring once. The sequencing sample was made of PBMCs or T cells enriched from blood (not recorded which). The clonotype originates from a woman aged 50 to 65 with acute COVID-19.

CDR3 DNA sequence: TGTGCCAGCAGCTTAAACAGGCTGAACACCGGGGAGCTGTTTTTT. Translation: CASSLNRLNTGELFF. The V and J genes are TRBV13 and TRBJ2-2; tentative D call: TRBD1 (5 bases). From germline, CDR1 is PRHDT and CDR2 FYEKMQ (reference sequence). The CDR3 is made up of 15 amino acids. With 2 bases removed from V and 1 base from J, the gap between germline ends came to 8 bases.